Below are 13 T cell receptor beta chains sequenced from a single sample in a study of Japanese encephalitis immunity and Zika vaccine responses. TCRdb reanalysed the 5' RACE reads using MiXCR and keeps one entry per CDR3 protein. The data show under 2,000 distinct CDR3 sequences, with approximately 6% seen just once and roughly 30% held by the top ten. Peptide pools at roughly 1 ug/mL each stimulated CFSE-labeled PBMCs over a roughly 6-day culture. Unfixed live CD56-CD19-CD16-CD3+CD4+ CFSE-low cells were sorted as proliferating CD4 T cells. This specimen was antigen-activated CD4+ T cells from blood, cultured, taken during a Zika inactivated vaccine study. These receptors all stem from an adult woman who received an inactivated Zika virus vaccine.

By share, this clonotype ranks as medium-sized. This chain uses TRBV7-2 with TRBJ1-2, with a tentative D call TRBD1 (6 bases). Between the trimmed V and J ends, which lost 1 base and 7 bases, there was a span of 13 bases. The germline CDR1 and CDR2 sequences are SGHTA and FQGNSA. The CDR3 loop spans 14 amino acids. The CDR3 protein is CASSLEGVGGGYTF. The CDR3 nucleotides are TGTGCCAGCAGCTTAGAGGGGGTTGGGGGTGGCTACACCTTC. Combining the CDR3 with reference TRBV7-2 and TRBJ1-2 gives the whole variable domain GAGVSQSPSNKVTEKGKDVELRCDPISGHTALYWYRQSLGQGLEFLIYFQGNSAPDKSGLPSDRFSAERTGGSVSTLTIQRTQQEDSAVYLCASSLEGVGGGYTFGSGTRLTVV.

The chain carries TRBV7-8 and TRBJ1-3; no clear D. V shed 2 bases and J shed 0 bases, with 14 bases lying between them. The length of the CDR3 is 17 residues. CDR1 is SGHVS and CDR2 is FQNEAQ in the germline V gene. DNA of the CDR3: TGTGCCAGCAGCTTATCTTTGTCGGGGATCTCTGGAAACACCATATATTTT. This codes for CASSLSLSGISGNTIYF.

This clonotype was detected only a few times. The chain links TRBV6-5 to TRBJ2-2; D possibly corresponds to TRBD2 (6 bases). The length of the CDR3 is 16 residues. In germline, CDR1 is MNHEY, CDR2 SVGAGI. The ends were cut back, 6 bases at V and 1 base at J, with 15 bases in the middle. The CDR3 loop reads CASSQNRGMNTGELFF. The CDR3 DNA reads TGTGCCAGCAGCCAAAACCGGGGGATGAACACCGGGGAGCTGTTTTTT.

This clonotype is deemed medium-sized. The rearrangement joins TRBV6-2 or TRBV6-3 to TRBJ1-5, with no clear D. The germline V gene encodes CDR1 MNHEY and CDR2 SVGEGT. V lost 8 bases to trimming and J lost 1 base, with 9 bases between them. The CDR3 length is 13 residues. The CDR3 region has the DNA TGTGCCAGCGGCCAGCGGAGCAATCAGCCCCAGCATTTT. Translation gives CASGQRSNQPQHF.

This clonotype is hyperexpanded within its sample. This chain joins TRBV6-5 and TRBJ1-1; 7 bases are shared with TRBD1. Germline loops: CDR1 MNHEY, CDR2 SVGAGI. CDR3 length: 13 amino acids. V dropped 8 bases and J dropped 5; count of bases not matched to a gene: 8. The CDR3 nucleotides are TGTGCCAGCGGACCGACAGGGCAGACTGAAGCTTTCTTT. Amino acids: CASGPTGQTEAFF.

The chain employs TRBV19 and TRBJ1-5; D gene uncertain. Germline values: CDR1 LNHDA, CDR2 SQIVND (reference sequence). V was trimmed by 2 bases and J by 3 bases, leaving 5 bases between them. The CDR3 is 13 amino acids. CDR3 bases: TGTGCCAGTAGTATATCTCCCAATCAGCCCCAGCATTTT. Translation: CASSISPNQPQHF. Variable domain in full (rest from reference TRBV19 and TRBJ1-5): DGGITQSPKYLFRKEGQNVTLSCEQNLNHDAMYWYRQDPGQGLRLIYYSQIVNDFQKGDIAEGYSVSREKKESFPLTVTSAQKNPTAFYLCASSISPNQPQHFGDGTRLSIL.

This clonotype was detected many times. The chain couples TRBV6-2 or TRBV6-3 to TRBJ2-7; D call uncertain. Germline-derived CDR1 and CDR2 are MNHEY and SVGEGT. The CDR3 is 15 residues long. V dropped 7 bases and J dropped 3 bases, with 19 bases sitting between them. CDR3: CASTRWTTGVYEQYF. CDR3 in DNA: TGTGCCAGCACGAGGTGGACGACCGGAGTCTACGAGCAGTACTTC.

By frequency in the sample, this clonotype is medium-sized. The chain recombines TRBV5-1 with TRBJ2-1; the match to TRBD2 covers 15 bases. The germline V gene encodes CDR1 SGHRS and CDR2 YFSETQ. With 4 bases clipped from V and 6 bases from J, the junction kept 8 bases outside the gene matches. This CDR3 has 17 residues. The CDR3 loop reads CASSPGLAGGPGNEQFF. The CDR3 DNA reads TGCGCCAGCAGCCCTGGACTAGCGGGGGGGCCGGGCAATGAGCAGTTCTTC.

This clonotype is medium-sized in the sample. V gene TRBV10-2 combines with J gene TRBJ1-4, with D uncertain. V dropped 1 base and J dropped 1 base, with 7 bases sitting between them. CDR1 and CDR2 from the germline V gene are WSHSY and SAAADI. The CDR3 spans 15 residues. CDR3 sequence reads: CASSEFGVTNEKLFF. CDR3 in DNA: TGCGCCAGCAGTGAGTTCGGGGTAACTAATGAAAAACTGTTTTTT.

This clonotype was recorded a few times. V usage is TRBV11-2 and J usage is TRBJ2-7; 8 nucleotides match TRBD1. V gave up 3 bases and J gave up 4 bases; unmatched junction bases: 20. There are 19 residues in the CDR3. The germline V gene has CDR1 SGHAT and CDR2 FQNNGV. The CDR3 DNA sequence: TGTGCCAGCAGCTTTTTGAGAGGGGCTTCTCGCAGGGGGCCTTACGAGCAGTACTTC. It encodes CASSFLRGASRRGPYEQYF. The full variable domain, with the rest looked up from reference TRBV11-2 and TRBJ2-7, is EAGVAQSPRYKIIEKRQSVAFWCNPISGHATLYWYQQILGQGPKLLIQFQNNGVVDDSQLPKDRFSAERLKGVDSTLKIQPAKLEDSAVYLCASSFLRGASRRGPYEQYFGPGTRLTVT.

In its sample, this clonotype is medium-sized. The J gene is TRBJ2-2, the V gene TRBV9, with 7 nucleotides matching TRBD2. CDR3 length: 16 residues. The V gene's germline CDR1 is SGDLS and CDR2 YYNGEE. The V and J ends lost 2 bases and 2 bases, in that order; junction bases with no gene match: 6. CDR3 sequence (DNA): TGTGCCAGCAGCGTTACTAGCGAAATTAACACCGGGGAGCTGTTTTTT. Its protein is CASSVTSEINTGELFF.

This clonotype was detected ten times or more. J is TRBJ2-5 and V is TRBV5-1; the D call may be TRBD1 or TRBD2 (5 bases each). The CDR3 is made up of 14 amino acids. The V gene lost 7 bases and the J gene lost 2 bases, with 15 bases spanning the gap. CDR1 SGHRS and CDR2 YFSETQ come from the germline V gene. CDR3 residues: CASSPGTLQETQYF. In nucleotides, the CDR3 is TGCGCCAGCTCCCCAGGGACGTTACAAGAGACCCAGTACTTC.

This clonotype was picked up a small number of times. The J gene is TRBJ1-5, the V gene TRBV4-2; D ambiguous. V gave up 1 base and J gave up 5 bases, with 24 bases separating them. The CDR3 is made up of 19 amino acids. Germline values: CDR1 LGHNA, CDR2 YNFKEQ. CDR3 DNA: TGTGCCAGCAGCCAAGTGAGGCCAGGTCGAACCACTTTCGATCAGCCCCAGCATTTT. Protein sequence: CASSQVRPGRTTFDQPQHF.